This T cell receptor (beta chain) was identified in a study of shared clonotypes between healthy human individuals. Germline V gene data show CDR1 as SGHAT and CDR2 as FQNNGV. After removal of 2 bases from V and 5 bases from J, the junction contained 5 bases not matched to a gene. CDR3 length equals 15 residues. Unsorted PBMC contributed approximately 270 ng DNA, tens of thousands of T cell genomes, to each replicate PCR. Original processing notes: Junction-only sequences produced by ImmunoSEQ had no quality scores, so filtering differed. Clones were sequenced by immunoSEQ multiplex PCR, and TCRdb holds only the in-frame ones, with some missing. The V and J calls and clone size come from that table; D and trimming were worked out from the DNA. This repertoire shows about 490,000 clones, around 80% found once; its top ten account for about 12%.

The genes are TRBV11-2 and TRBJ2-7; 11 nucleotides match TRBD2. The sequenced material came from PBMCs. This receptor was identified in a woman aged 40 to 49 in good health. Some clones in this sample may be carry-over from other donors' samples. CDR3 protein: CASSLRLAGNHEQYF. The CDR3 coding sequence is TGTGCCAGCAGCTTACGACTAGCGGGAAATCACGAGCAGTACTTC.